Listed here are 18 T cell receptor beta chains from one sample, sequenced in a study of cytomegalovirus exposure and HLA in healthy donors (dated by TCRdb to the late 2010s). Libraries came from the immunoSEQ multiplex PCR assay. For the multiplex PCR, a mixture combining 60 forward primers for TCR Vbeta segments and 13 reverse primers for TCR Jbeta segments was used. Entries here come from immuneACCESS through TCRdb and include only in-frame sequences with V and J called. Some clones fail to appear in such tables; in the studies checked, an unresolved V gene covers under half of the shortfall, and the cause of the remainder is unknown. Across this sample there are a few hundred thousand clones, with just under 85% seen only once. 0.58% of the sample lies in the top ten. Material: PBMCs. These receptors originate from a woman between 40 and 55 years old in good health and CMV-seronegative.

The chain couples TRBV21-1 to TRBJ1-1; TRBD1, as called in the table, went unchecked against the DNA. TRBV21-1 is given as a pseudogene. The CDR3 is made up of 13 amino acids. CDR3 nucleotide sequence: TGTGCCAGCACCTACAGGGGGCGGACTGAAGCTTTCTTT. The encoded protein is CASTYRGRTEAFF.

The CDR3 DNA follows: TGTGCCAGCAGGCTAGTCGGGGGCACTGAAGCTTTCTTT. Residues: CASRLVGGTEAFF. The chain links TRBV25-1 to TRBJ1-1; D may be TRBD1 (5 bases). The CDR3 spans 13 residues. Germline CDR1 and CDR2: MGHDK and SYGVNS. Trimming removed 6 bases from V and 4 bases from J, with 12 bases in between. The whole variable domain, filled in from reference TRBV25-1 and TRBJ1-1, reads EADIYQTPRYLVIGTGKKITLECSQTMGHDKMYWYQQDPGMELHLIHYSYGVNSTEKGDLSSESTVSRIRTEHFPLTLESARPSHTSQYLCASRLVGGTEAFFGQGTRLTVV.

This rearrangement joins TRBV4-2 to TRBJ2-5; 9 positions match TRBD2. The length of the CDR3 is 17 residues. The junction had 10 bases not matched to a gene; V was cut back by 0 bases and J by 5 bases. The germline V gene has CDR1 LGHNA and CDR2 YNFKEQ. The CDR3 spells CASSQDRAGGPVETQYF. The CDR3 nucleotides are TGTGCCAGCAGCCAAGACCGAGCGGGGGGCCCGGTGGAGACCCAGTACTTC.

The chain has TRBV29-1 and TRBJ2-3, with D perhaps TRBD2 (6 bases). The CDR3 is made up of 12 amino acids. The germline CDR1 and CDR2 sequences are SQVTM and ANQGSEA. V lost 6 bases and J lost 4, with 11 bases in between. CDR3 region: CSVGGTADTQYF. CDR3 bases: TGCAGCGTGGGGGGTACGGCAGATACGCAGTATTTT.

V usage is TRBV5-1 and J usage is TRBJ2-3; TRBD1 might be the D (6 bases). This CDR3 has 18 amino acids. V shed 0 bases and J shed 0 bases, with 17 bases lying between them. Looked up from germline, CDR1 is SGHRS and CDR2 is YFSETQ. The CDR3 coding sequence is TGCGCCAGCAGCTTGGTTCCGACGGGGCAGGGGAGCACAGATACGCAGTATTTT. Protein: CASSLVPTGQGSTDTQYF.

This chain uses TRBV6-1 with TRBJ2-1; tentatively, D is TRBD1 (6 bases). Germline loops: CDR1 MNHNS, CDR2 SASEGT. V was pared by 4 bases and J by 8 bases, with 15 bases between. This CDR3 has 14 residues. This chain's CDR3 is CASSAWGPTDEQFF. Written as DNA, the CDR3 is TGTGCCAGCAGTGCGTGGGGGCCCACGGATGAGCAGTTCTTC.

This CDR3 is CASSYSTGSNSPLHF. CDR3 bases: TGTGCCAGCAGTTACTCGACAGGGTCTAATTCACCCCTCCACTTT. The V and J genes are TRBV6-6 and TRBJ1-6, with 7 nucleotides matching TRBD1. Looked up from germline, CDR1 is MNHNY and CDR2 is SVGAGI (reference sequence). The CDR3 spans 15 residues. J was trimmed by 6 bases and V by 0 bases; bases with no gene match: 2.

This clone was seen only once. V and J are TRBV19 and TRBJ2-4; possibly TRBD1 for D (5 bases). Trimming shortened V by 6 bases and J by 6 bases, and 15 bases separated the two germline ends. CDR3 length: 14 residues. CDR1 and CDR2 (germline): LNHDA, SQIVND (reference sequence). CDR3 bases: TGTGCCAGTAGCAAGATCACCGACAGAAACATTCAGTACTTC. Translation gives CASSKITDRNIQYF.

The sample holds a few counts of this clone. The chain links TRBV6-5 to TRBJ1-2; 7 bases agree with TRBD1. The CDR3 has 14 amino acids. Per the germline V gene, CDR1 is MNHEY and CDR2 is SVGAGI. The J segment lost 6 bases and the V segment lost 0 bases, leaving 4 bases of the junction unmatched. DNA of the CDR3: TGTGCCAGCAGTTACTCGTCACAGGGGAATGGCTACACCTTC. This gives the protein CASSYSSQGNGYTF.

J is TRBJ2-7 and V is TRBV30, with TRBD1 identical over 10 bases. Per the germline V gene, CDR1 is GTSNPN and CDR2 is SVGIG (reference sequence). The CDR3 has 14 amino acids. After removal of 2 bases from V and 2 bases from J, the junction contained 3 bases not matched to a gene. In DNA form, the CDR3 reads TGTGCCTGGAGTATGACAGGGGGCCCCTACGAGCAGTACTTC. It is translated as CAWSMTGGPYEQYF.

V gene TRBV6-5 combines with J gene TRBJ2-7, with TRBD1 identical over 8 bases. The CDR3 is 14 residues long. V shed 4 bases and J 3 bases; nucleotides not matched to a gene: 5. CDR1 and CDR2 (germline): MNHEY, SVGAGI. The CDR3 region has the DNA TGTGCCAGCAGTTTCTCAGGGGGCGGCTACGAGCAGTACTTC. Translated, it gives CASSFSGGGYEQYF.

The V gene is TRBV7-8, the J gene TRBJ1-1; weak D call: TRBD1 (5 bases). The CDR3 contains 13 residues. Germline V CDR1 and CDR2: SGHVS, FQNEAQ. V lost 1 base and J 11 bases, leaving 14 bases between the germline ends. CDR3 loop: CASSLGGGASAFF. In nucleotides, the CDR3 is TGTGCCAGCAGCTTAGGCGGTGGGGCTTCTGCTTTCTTT.

This clone has a handful of counts. The chain combines TRBV6-5 with TRBJ1-3; 7 bases are shared with TRBD1. Per the germline V gene, CDR1 is MNHEY and CDR2 is SVGAGI. The CDR3 has 13 residues. V lost 6 bases and J lost 8; bases outside the gene matches: 7. Written as DNA, the CDR3 is TGTGCCAGCAGGAGGCAGGGGGGTGACACCATATATTTT. Protein: CASRRQGGDTIYF.

The chain has TRBV9 and TRBJ1-6, with 8 positions matching TRBD1. CDR3 length equals 15 residues. Germline CDR1 and CDR2: SGDLS and YYNGEE. Unmatched junction bases numbered 4, after V lost 0 bases and J lost 8 bases. CDR3: CASSVAQGADSPLHF. The DNA for the CDR3 is TGTGCCAGCAGCGTAGCCCAGGGGGCGGATTCACCCCTCCACTTT.

The CDR3 protein is CASRPGTGGVQETQYF. CDR3 in DNA: TGTGCCAGCCGTCCCGGGACGGGGGGGGTACAAGAGACCCAGTACTTC. This rearrangement joins TRBV9 to TRBJ2-5, with 8 bases fitting TRBD2. The CDR3 covers 16 residues. V gave up 7 bases and J gave up 2 bases; unmatched junction bases: 13. CDR1 SGDLS and CDR2 YYNGEE come from the germline V gene. Full variable domain (missing parts from reference TRBV9 and TRBJ2-5): DSGVTQTPKHLITATGQRVTLRCSPRSGDLSVYWYQQSLDQGLQFLIQYYNGEERAKGNILERFSAQQFPDLHSELNLSSLELGDSALYFCASRPGTGGVQETQYFGPGTRLLVL.

Only one count was recorded for this clone. The chain couples TRBV30 to TRBJ2-7; 9 nucleotides align to TRBD1. J lost 0 bases, V lost 3 bases, and 3 bases had no gene match. There are 14 residues in the CDR3. CDR1 is GTSNPN, CDR2 SVGIG, per germline (reference sequence). The CDR3 sequence is CAWSRTGVSYEQYF. The CDR3 nucleotides read TGTGCCTGGAGCCGGACAGGGGTCTCCTACGAGCAGTACTTC. The variable domain in full, completed from reference TRBV30 and TRBJ2-7, reads SQTIHQWPATLVQPVGSPLSLECTVEGTSNPNLYWYRQAAGRGLQLLFYSVGIGQISSEVPQNLSASRPQDRQFILSSKKLLLSDSGFYLCAWSRTGVSYEQYFGPGTRLTVT.

The rearrangement links TRBV7-8 to TRBJ2-1; D perhaps matches TRBD2 (6 bases). CDR1 is SGHVS, CDR2 FQNEAQ, per germline. The CDR3 runs to 14 residues. V was trimmed by 3 bases and J by 4 bases, leaving 10 bases between them. CDR3 residues: CASSFPGTYNEQFF. CDR3 sequence (DNA): TGTGCCAGCAGCTTTCCAGGGACTTACAATGAGCAGTTCTTC.

The rearrangement links TRBV2 to TRBJ1-6; D remains ambiguous. The ends were cut back, 3 bases at V and 0 bases at J, with 9 bases in the middle. Germline CDR1 SNHLY, CDR2 FYNNEI. The length of the CDR3 is 16 residues. CDR3 protein: CASSEGVSSYNSPLHF. CDR3 in DNA: TGTGCCAGCAGTGAGGGCGTGAGCTCCTATAATTCACCCCTCCACTTT.